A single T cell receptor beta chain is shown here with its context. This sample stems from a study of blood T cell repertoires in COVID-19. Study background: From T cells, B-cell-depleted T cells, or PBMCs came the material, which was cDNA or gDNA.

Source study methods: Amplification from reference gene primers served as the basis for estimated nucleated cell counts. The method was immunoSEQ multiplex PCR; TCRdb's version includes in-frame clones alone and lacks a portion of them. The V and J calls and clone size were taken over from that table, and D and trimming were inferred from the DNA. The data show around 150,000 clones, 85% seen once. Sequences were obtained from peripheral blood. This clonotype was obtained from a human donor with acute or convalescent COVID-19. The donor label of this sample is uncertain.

Here the CDR3 DNA reads TGCGCCAGCAGCTTTCGACAGGCCTCTGGGGCCAACGTCCTGACTTTC. Translation: CASSFRQASGANVLTF. The chain has TRBV5-1 and TRBJ2-6, with TRBD1 as a possible D gene (6 bases). The CDR3 contains 16 residues. The V and J ends lost 2 bases and 0 bases respectively, with 9 bases between them. CDR1 is SGHRS, CDR2 YFSETQ, per germline.